This TCR beta chain comes out of a study of T cell responses to AZD1222 COVID-19 vaccine. Whole-study findings and limits: Receipt of two AZD1222 doses was followed by a rise in Spike-specific TCR breadth and depth.

Sequencing used immunoSEQ multiplex PCR; TCRdb keeps in-frame clones, though not all of them. Here the sample spans 130,000 to 150,000 clones, 80% to 85% being singletons. This clone came up once. The antigen remains undetermined. The TCR originated in an adult in good health. The specimen was peripheral blood, collected on day 0 of MenACWY control vaccination.

The CDR3 spells CAISERQGLGYTF. The CDR3, as DNA: TGTGCCATCAGTGAGAGGCAGGGACTTGGCTACACCTTC. The chain has TRBV10-3 and TRBJ1-2, with TRBD1 as a possible D gene (5 bases). The CDR3 consists of 13 residues. V was clipped by 2 bases and J by 7 bases, with 11 bases between them. In germline, CDR1 is ENHRY, CDR2 SYGVKD.